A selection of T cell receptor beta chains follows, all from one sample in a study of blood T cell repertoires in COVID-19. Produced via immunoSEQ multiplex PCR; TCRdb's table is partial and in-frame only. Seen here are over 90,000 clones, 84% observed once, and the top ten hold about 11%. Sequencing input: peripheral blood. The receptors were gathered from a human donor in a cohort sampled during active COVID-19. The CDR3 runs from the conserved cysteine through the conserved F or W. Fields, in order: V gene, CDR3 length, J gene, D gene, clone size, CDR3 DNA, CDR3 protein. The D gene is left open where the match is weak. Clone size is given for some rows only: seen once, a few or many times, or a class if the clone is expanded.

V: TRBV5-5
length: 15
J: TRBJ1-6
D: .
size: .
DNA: TGTGCCAGCAGCTTCTTGGGCGGGAGTAATTCACCCCTCCACTTT
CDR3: CASSFLGGSNSPLHF

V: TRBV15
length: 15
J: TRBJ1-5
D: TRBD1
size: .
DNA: TGTGCCACCAGCAGAGCTAAGACAGGGGATCAGCCCCAGCATTTT
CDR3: CATSRAKTGDQPQHF

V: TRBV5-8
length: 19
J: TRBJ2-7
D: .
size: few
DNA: TGTGCCAGCAGCGGACGGTTCCAGGGGCTGGCGCTTTGGACCTACGAGCAGTACTTC
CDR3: CASSGRFQGLALWTYEQYF

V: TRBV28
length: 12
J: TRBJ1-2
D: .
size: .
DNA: TGTGCCAGCGAGCGGGCTAACTATGGCTACACCTTC
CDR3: CASERANYGYTF

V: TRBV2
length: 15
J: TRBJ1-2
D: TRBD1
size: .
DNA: TGTGCCAGCAGTTCATCGGACAGGGGGCGGGATGGCTACACCTTC
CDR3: CASSSSDRGRDGYTF

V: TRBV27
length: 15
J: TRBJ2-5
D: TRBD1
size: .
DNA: TGTGCCAGCAGTTTAGACCCAGGGGGCGCAGAGACCCAGTACTTC
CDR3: CASSLDPGGAETQYF

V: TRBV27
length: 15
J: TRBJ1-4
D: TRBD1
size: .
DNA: TGTGCCAGCAGTTTGGGACAGGGGTTTCGTGAAAAACTGTTTTTT
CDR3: CASSLGQGFREKLFF

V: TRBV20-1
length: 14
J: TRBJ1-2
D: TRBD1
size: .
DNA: TGCAGTGCTAGTTCCCCCCAGGGGGCGAATGGCTACACCTTC
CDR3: CSASSPQGANGYTF

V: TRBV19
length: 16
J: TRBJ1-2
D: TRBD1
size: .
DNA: TGTGCCAGTAGTATGAGACAGGGGGTTTGGAACTATGGCTACACCTTC
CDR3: CASSMRQGVWNYGYTF

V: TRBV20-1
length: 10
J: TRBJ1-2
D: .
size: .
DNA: TGCAGTGCTAGAGGGGGAGGTGACACCTTC
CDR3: CSARGGGDTF

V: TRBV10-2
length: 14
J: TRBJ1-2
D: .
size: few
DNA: TGCGCCAGCAGTTTTACAGGGTCCAACTATGGCTACACCTTC
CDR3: CASSFTGSNYGYTF

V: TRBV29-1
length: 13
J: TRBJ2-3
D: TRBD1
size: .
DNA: TGCAGCGTTGGGCAGGGACAGACAGATACGCAGTATTTT
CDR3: CSVGQGQTDTQYF

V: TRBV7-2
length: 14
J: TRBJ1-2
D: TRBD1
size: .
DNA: TGTGCCAGCAGCCCTCGGGGGACAGGGTTTCGCTACACCTTC
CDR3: CASSPRGTGFRYTF

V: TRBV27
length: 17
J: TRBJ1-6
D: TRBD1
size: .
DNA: TGTGCCAGCAGTTTATCTGGACAGGGGATCTATAATTCACCCCTCCACTTT
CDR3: CASSLSGQGIYNSPLHF

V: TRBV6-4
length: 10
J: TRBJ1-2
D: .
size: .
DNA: TGTGCCAGGGCAGGGGTTGGCTACACCTTC
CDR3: CARAGVGYTF

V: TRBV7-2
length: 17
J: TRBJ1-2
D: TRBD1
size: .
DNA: TGTGCCAGCAGCCCCAACCCAGGGGGACAGTCTATCTATGGCTACACCTTC
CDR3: CASSPNPGGQSIYGYTF

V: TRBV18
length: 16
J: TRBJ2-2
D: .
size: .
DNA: TGTGCCAGCTCACCTGGCTTAAATGCGAACACCGGGGAGCTGTTTTTT
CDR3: CASSPGLNANTGELFF

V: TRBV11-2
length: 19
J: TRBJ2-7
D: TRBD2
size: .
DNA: TGTGCCAGCAGCTCCCTGGGCACTAGCGGGGGGACCCGGCGGGGCGAGCAGTACTTC
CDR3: CASSSLGTSGGTRRGEQYF

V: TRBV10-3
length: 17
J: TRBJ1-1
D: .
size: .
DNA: TGTGCCATCAGTGAGTTAACGGGGGAAAGGGGTCAGCCTGAAGCTTTCTTT
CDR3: CAISELTGERGQPEAFF

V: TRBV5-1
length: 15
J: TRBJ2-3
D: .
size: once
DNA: TGCGCCAGCAGCTTGGGGCACCAAAGAATAGATACGCAGTATTTT
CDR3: CASSLGHQRIDTQYF

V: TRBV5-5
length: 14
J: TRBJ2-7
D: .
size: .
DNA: TGTGCCAGCAGCTTGGGCGACACTTCCTACGAGCAGTACTTC
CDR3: CASSLGDTSYEQYF

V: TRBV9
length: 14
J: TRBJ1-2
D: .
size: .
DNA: TGTGCCAGCAGCGTAGAAGGCAGGGGCTATGGCTACACCTTC
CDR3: CASSVEGRGYGYTF

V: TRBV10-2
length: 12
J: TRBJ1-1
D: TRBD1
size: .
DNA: TGCGCCAGCAAAGGGGGCAACACTGAAGCTTTCTTT
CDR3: CASKGGNTEAFF

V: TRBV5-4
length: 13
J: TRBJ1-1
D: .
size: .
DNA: TGTGCCAGCAGCTTGCTAGGGGCGCGCGAAGCTTTCTTT
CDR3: CASSLLGAREAFF

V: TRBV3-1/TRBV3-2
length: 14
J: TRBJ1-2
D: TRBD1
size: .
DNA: TGTGCCAGCAGCCCCGAGGGACAGCTCTATGGCTACACCTTC
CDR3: CASSPEGQLYGYTF

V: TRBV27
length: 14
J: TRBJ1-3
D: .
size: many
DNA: TGTGCCAGCAGTTTATTGAGCTCTGGAAACACCATATATTTT
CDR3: CASSLLSSGNTIYF

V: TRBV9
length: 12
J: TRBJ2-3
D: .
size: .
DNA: TGTGCCAGCGGAACGTCAGGAGATACGCAGTATTTT
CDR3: CASGTSGDTQYF

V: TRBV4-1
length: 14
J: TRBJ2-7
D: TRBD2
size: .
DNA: TGCGCCAGCAGCCTTGGCGGGGGGGTCTACGAGCAGTACTTC
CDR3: CASSLGGGVYEQYF

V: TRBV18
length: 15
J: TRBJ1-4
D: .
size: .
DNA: TGTGCCAGCTCACCACGGGGGCCGAGAAATGAAAAACTGTTTTTT
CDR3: CASSPRGPRNEKLFF

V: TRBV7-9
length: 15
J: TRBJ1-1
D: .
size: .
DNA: TGTGCCAGCAGCTTGGGAGGCCCCGTGGGAACTGAAGCTTTCTTT
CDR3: CASSLGGPVGTEAFF

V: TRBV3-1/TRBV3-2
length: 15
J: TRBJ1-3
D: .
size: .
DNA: TGTGCCAGCAGCCTCCCGCGTCCTCGTGGAAACACCATATATTTT
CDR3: CASSLPRPRGNTIYF

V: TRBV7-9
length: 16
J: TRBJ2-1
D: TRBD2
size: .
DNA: TGTGCCAGCAGCTTAGTAGCGGGGGGGCCCTACAATGAGCAGTTCTTC
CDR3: CASSLVAGGPYNEQFF

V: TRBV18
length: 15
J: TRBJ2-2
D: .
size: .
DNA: TGTGCCAGCTCACCTGCAGGGACGAACACCGGGGAGCTGTTTTTT
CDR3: CASSPAGTNTGELFF

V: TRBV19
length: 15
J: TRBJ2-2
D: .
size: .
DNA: TGTGCCAGTAACCTACCGGGACACAGCACCGGGGAGCTGTTTTTT
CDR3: CASNLPGHSTGELFF

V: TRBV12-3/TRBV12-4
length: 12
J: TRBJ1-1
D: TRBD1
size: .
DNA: TGTGCCAGCAGTTTAGGGACAGGGAAAGCTTTCTTT
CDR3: CASSLGTGKAFF

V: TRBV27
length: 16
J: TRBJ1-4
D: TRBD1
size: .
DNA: TGTGCCAGCAGGCAGACAGGGGCGAGGACTAATGAAAAACTGTTTTTT
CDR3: CASRQTGARTNEKLFF